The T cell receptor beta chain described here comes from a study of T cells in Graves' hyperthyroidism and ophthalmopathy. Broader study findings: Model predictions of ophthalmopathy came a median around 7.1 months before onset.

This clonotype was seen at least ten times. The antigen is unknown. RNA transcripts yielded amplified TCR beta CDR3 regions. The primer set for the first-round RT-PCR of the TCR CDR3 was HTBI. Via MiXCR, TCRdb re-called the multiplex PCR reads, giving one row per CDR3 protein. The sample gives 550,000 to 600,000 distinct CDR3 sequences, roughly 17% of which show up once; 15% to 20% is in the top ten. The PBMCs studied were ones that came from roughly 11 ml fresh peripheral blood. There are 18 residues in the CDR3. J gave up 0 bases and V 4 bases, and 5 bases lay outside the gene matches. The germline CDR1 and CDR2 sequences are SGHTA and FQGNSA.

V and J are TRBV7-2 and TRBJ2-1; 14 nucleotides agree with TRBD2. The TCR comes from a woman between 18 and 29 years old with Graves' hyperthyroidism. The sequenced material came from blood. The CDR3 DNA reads TGTGCCAGCAGCTCGGGACTAGCGGGGGAGAGCTCCTACAATGAGCAGTTCTTC. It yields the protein CASSSGLAGESSYNEQFF.